This note documents a single T cell receptor beta chain sequence. This sample was included in a study of blood T cell repertoires in COVID-19. The table came from immunoSEQ multiplex PCR; TCRdb's copy has only in-frame clones and leaves some out. In the table there are over 65,000 clones, approximately 92% of which are singletons. Germline V gives CDR1 LNHDA, CDR2 SQIVND (reference sequence). This CDR3 comprises 14 residues. Trimming left V 6 bases short and J 2 bases short, with 13 bases between. Sequencing was done on a sample of peripheral blood. The sequence was obtained from a woman older than 75 with acute or convalescent COVID-19. The rearrangement uses TRBV19 and TRBJ2-5; maybe TRBD1 (6 bases). The CDR3 coding sequence is TGTGCCAGTAGAAGGCAGGGGAATCAAGAGACCCAGTACTTC. It translates to CASRRQGNQETQYF. Filled out from reference TRBV19 and TRBJ2-5, the complete variable domain reads DGGITQSPKYLFRKEGQNVTLSCEQNLNHDAMYWYRQDPGQGLRLIYYSQIVNDFQKGDIAEGYSVSREKKESFPLTVTSAQKNPTAFYLCASRRQGNQETQYFGPGTRLLVL.